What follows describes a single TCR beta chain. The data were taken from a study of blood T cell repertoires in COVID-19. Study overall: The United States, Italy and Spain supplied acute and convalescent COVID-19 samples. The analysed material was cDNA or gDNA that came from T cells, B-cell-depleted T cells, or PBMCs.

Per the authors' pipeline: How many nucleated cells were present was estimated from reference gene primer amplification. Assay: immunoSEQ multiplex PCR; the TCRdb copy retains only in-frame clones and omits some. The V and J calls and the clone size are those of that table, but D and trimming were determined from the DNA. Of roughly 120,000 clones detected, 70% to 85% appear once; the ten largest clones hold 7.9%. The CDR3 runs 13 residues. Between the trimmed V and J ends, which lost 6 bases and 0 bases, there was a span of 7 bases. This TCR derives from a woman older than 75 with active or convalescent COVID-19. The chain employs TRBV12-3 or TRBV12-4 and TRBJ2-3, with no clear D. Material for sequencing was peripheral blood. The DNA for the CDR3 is TGTGCCAGCAGCTCCGGGAGCACAGATACGCAGTATTTT. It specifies CASSSGSTDTQYF.